These 31 T cell receptor beta chains originate from one sample sequenced in a study of OX40 agonist ivuxolimab in advanced cancers. Sequencing used immunoSEQ multiplex PCR; TCRdb keeps in-frame clones, though not all of them. The data show 60,000 to 85,000 clones, 75% to 90% seen once. This specimen consisted of CD4+ or CD8+ T cells sorted from blood, obtained in a trial of the OX40 agonist ivuxolimab. These receptors were taken from an adult with an advanced solid tumor such as melanoma, head and neck, liver or kidney cancer.

Details on this clone: The junction shows a germline mismatch at one end, possibly a read error. V and J are TRBV7-7 and TRBJ1-3; D is ambiguous. The CDR3 runs to 15 residues. Germline V gene sequence: CDR1 SSHAT, CDR2 FNYEAQ (reference sequence). The DNA for the CDR3 is TGTGCTAGCAGTCCTGTGGCAGTTGCTGGAAACACCATATATTTT. Protein product: CASSPVAVAGNTIYF.

The V gene is TRBV5-1, the J gene TRBJ1-2; no clear D. The CDR3 totals 16 residues. CDR1 SGHRS and CDR2 YFSETQ come from the germline V gene. V lost 0 bases and J 4 bases, leaving 16 bases between the germline ends. Here the CDR3 reads CASSLGTVRDGYGYTF. The CDR3, as DNA: TGCGCCAGCAGCTTGGGCACGGTTCGAGACGGCTATGGCTACACCTTC.

The chain carries TRBV5-1 and TRBJ2-2, with D possibly being TRBD1 (5 bases). Germline CDR1 is SGHRS and CDR2 is YFSETQ. The CDR3 covers 17 residues. Deletions cut 0 bases from V and 1 base from J, with 13 bases between. The CDR3 DNA reads TGCGCCAGCAGCTTGGTCAGGTACAGGAGGAACACCGGGGAGCTGTTTTTT. It translates to CASSLVRYRRNTGELFF.

The V gene is TRBV10-3, the J gene TRBJ2-5; 11 bases line up with TRBD1. V shed 0 bases, J shed 3 bases, and the junction held 0 bases outside the gene matches. The CDR3 runs 15 residues. CDR1 and CDR2 from the germline V gene are ENHRY and SYGVKD. The DNA for the CDR3 is TGTGCCATCAGTGAGTCGGGACAGGGGGAAGAGACCCAGTACTTC. Its protein product is CAISESGQGEETQYF.

This chain connects TRBV2 to TRBJ2-7; D tentatively fits TRBD1 or TRBD2 (5 bases each). Germline assignment: CDR1 SNHLY and CDR2 FYNNEI. The CDR3 is made up of 16 amino acids. V was pared by 9 bases and J by 2 bases, with 23 bases between. This CDR3 reads CASLGGSGGTTYEQYF. CDR3 bases: TGTGCCAGTTTAGGTGGTTCTGGGGGTACCACCTACGAGCAGTACTTC.

The CDR3 DNA reads as TGTGCCAGCAGCCCGCAACCGGGACTGACTGTCTATGGCTACACCTTC. Its protein is CASSPQPGLTVYGYTF. V and J are TRBV7-9 and TRBJ1-2, with D perhaps TRBD1 (5 bases). V lost 5 bases, J lost 4 bases, and 20 bases lay in between. This CDR3 comprises 16 residues. Germline V gene sequence: CDR1 SEHNR, CDR2 FQNEAQ (reference sequence).

The rearrangement uses TRBV7-2 and TRBJ2-5, with 8 nucleotides matching TRBD1. V dropped 4 bases and J dropped 5; count of bases not matched to a gene: 6. Germline assignment: CDR1 SGHTA and CDR2 FQGNSA. The CDR3 loop spans 14 amino acids. CDR3 sequence reads: CASSSRGRRETQYF. For the CDR3, the DNA is TGTGCCAGCAGCTCCAGGGGGCGGCGGGAGACCCAGTACTTC.

The chain uses TRBV5-8 and TRBJ1-1; TRBD1 agrees at 7 bases. The length of the CDR3 is 15 residues. With 0 bases clipped from V and 4 bases from J, the junction kept 6 bases outside the gene matches. Germline V gene sequence: CDR1 SGHTS, CDR2 YDEGEE. CDR3 loop: CASSLGGGASTEAFF. The CDR3 bases are TGTGCCAGCAGCTTGGGAGGGGGCGCGAGCACTGAAGCTTTCTTT.

This clone appeared a few times. This rearrangement joins TRBV7-9 to TRBJ2-7; TRBD2 aligns across 7 bases. Trimming at V came to 9 bases and at J to 0 bases, leaving 5 bases not matched to a gene. Germline lookup yields CDR1 SEHNR and CDR2 FQNEAQ (reference sequence). This CDR3 is built from 13 residues. This CDR3 reads CASSGLSSYEQYF. CDR3 nucleotides: TGTGCCAGTAGCGGGTTAAGCTCCTACGAGCAGTACTTC.

DNA for the CDR3: TGTGCCAGCAGTCCAAGGACAGGGGGCTTCAGCAATCAGCCCCAGCATTTT. Its protein product is CASSPRTGGFSNQPQHF. The chain uses TRBV28 and TRBJ1-5, with 11 bases identical to TRBD1. V lost 5 bases to trimming and J lost 1 base; unmatched junction nucleotides: 7. The CDR3 extends over 17 amino acids. Germline lookup yields CDR1 MDHEN and CDR2 SYDVKM.

This chain links TRBV19 with TRBJ2-7; maybe TRBD2 (5 bases). The CDR3 runs to 14 residues. Germline assignment: CDR1 LNHDA and CDR2 SQIVND (reference sequence). V was cut by 5 bases and J by 0 bases, with 11 bases left in between. CDR3 sequence reads: CASSVPGFSYEQYF. For the CDR3, the DNA is TGTGCCAGTAGTGTCCCGGGGTTCTCCTACGAGCAGTACTTC. Filled out from reference TRBV19 and TRBJ2-7, the complete variable domain reads DGGITQSPKYLFRKEGQNVTLSCEQNLNHDAMYWYRQDPGQGLRLIYYSQIVNDFQKGDIAEGYSVSREKKESFPLTVTSAQKNPTAFYLCASSVPGFSYEQYFGPGTRLTVT.

This clone was seen once. V gene TRBV5-4 combines with J gene TRBJ2-5; the D gene could be TRBD1 or TRBD2 (5 bases each). The ends were cut back, 0 bases at V and 7 bases at J, with 10 bases in the middle. Germline V gene data show CDR1 as SGHNT and CDR2 as YYREEE (reference sequence). The CDR3 runs 13 residues. CDR3 region: CASSLDGAGTQYF. DNA of the CDR3: TGTGCCAGCAGCTTGGATGGGGCGGGGACCCAGTACTTC.

The chain is built from TRBV11-3 and TRBJ2-1, with D possibly matching TRBD2 (6 bases). This CDR3 region has 14 residues. CDR1 is SGHNT, CDR2 YENEEA, per germline. Trimming cost V 9 bases and J 6 bases, with 18 bases left between them. CDR3 nucleotides: TGTGCCAGTCGGGGGTGGGACCCCCTCAATGAGCAGTTCTTC. Protein sequence: CASRGWDPLNEQFF.

The rearrangement joins TRBV2 to TRBJ2-7; 9 positions match TRBD1. The CDR3 has 16 residues. V shed 6 bases and J 2 bases; nucleotides not matched to a gene: 11. Germline V gene lookup returns CDR1 SNHLY and CDR2 FYNNEI. The CDR3 bases are TGTGCCAGCAGGTGGGACAGGGTGATTGGACCCTACGAGCAGTACTTC. It yields the protein CASRWDRVIGPYEQYF.

This clone was seen only a few times. The chain employs TRBV2 and TRBJ2-1; the match to TRBD2 covers 9 bases. CDR3 length equals 14 residues. Germline-derived CDR1 and CDR2 are SNHLY and FYNNEI. V trimming: 2 bases; J trimming: 7 bases; junction bases outside the gene matches: 3. CDR3 protein: CASSETLAGNEQFF. The CDR3 region has the DNA TGTGCCAGCAGTGAAACCCTAGCGGGGAATGAGCAGTTCTTC.

The chain couples TRBV5-1 to TRBJ1-5, with 10 positions matching TRBD1. This CDR3 spans 17 amino acids. After removal of 0 bases from V and 3 bases from J, the junction contained 6 bases not matched to a gene. Germline lookup yields CDR1 SGHRS and CDR2 YFSETQ. The CDR3 nucleotides read TGCGCCAGCAGCTTGGGGACAGGGGGTGAATACAATCAGCCCCAGCATTTT. Its translation: CASSLGTGGEYNQPQHF.

This clone was observed a few times. The genes are TRBV5-6 and TRBJ2-1; 14 nucleotides match TRBD2. Trimming took 1 base from V and 4 from J; bases not matched to a gene: 7. The germline CDR1 and CDR2 sequences are SGHDT and YYEEEE. This CDR3 spans 18 amino acids. Here the CDR3 DNA reads TGTGCCAGCAGCTTGCGAGGGACTAGCGGGGGCCGGTACAATGAGCAGTTCTTC. It yields the protein CASSLRGTSGGRYNEQFF. The full variable domain, in which reference TRBV5-6 and TRBJ2-1 provide the parts outside the CDR3, is DAGVTQSPTHLIKTRGQQVTLRCSPKSGHDTVSWYQQALGQGPQFIFQYYEEEERQRGNFPDRFSGHQFPNYSSELNVNALLLGDSALYLCASSLRGTSGGRYNEQFFGPGTRLTVL.

The CDR3 is CASSPSRGSNEQFF. For the CDR3, the DNA is TGTGCCAGCAGCCCCAGTAGAGGCAGCAATGAGCAGTTCTTC. The chain links TRBV7-2 to TRBJ2-1; D not resolved. V lost 5 bases to trimming and J lost 6 bases, with 14 bases between them. This CDR3 comprises 14 residues. Germline V lookup: CDR1 SGHTA, CDR2 FQGNSA.

This chain links TRBV5-1 with TRBJ2-1; D might be TRBD1 (7 bases). The ends were cut back, 1 base at V and 10 bases at J, with 24 bases in the middle. The CDR3 runs to 17 residues. Per germline, CDR1 SGHRS and CDR2 YFSETQ. CDR3 DNA sequence: TGCGCCAGCAGCTTGAGGCCTCAGGGACAGCGGGCAAAAGAGCAGTTCTTC. It specifies CASSLRPQGQRAKEQFF.

This rearrangement joins TRBV5-6 to TRBJ2-1; maybe TRBD1 (5 bases). The V gene's germline CDR1 is SGHDT and CDR2 YYEEEE. The CDR3 length is 15 residues. Trimming took 3 bases from V and 0 from J, leaving 10 bases between them. In DNA form, the CDR3 reads TGTGCCAGCAGCTACAGGTCAAGCTCCTACAATGAGCAGTTCTTC. Translation gives CASSYRSSSYNEQFF.

This chain joins TRBV5-1 and TRBJ1-4; D gene unclear. This CDR3 comprises 15 residues. V lost 2 bases and J 5 bases, leaving 13 bases between the germline ends. Germline CDR1 SGHRS, CDR2 YFSETQ. The CDR3 sequence is CASSLYARENEKLFF. The CDR3 bases are TGCGCCAGCAGCTTATACGCGAGGGAAAATGAAAAACTGTTTTTT.

Of note for this clone: Mismatch with germline at one junction end may stem from a read error. The chain links TRBV7-9 to TRBJ2-1; D gene ambiguous. There are 14 residues in the CDR3. From germline, CDR1 is SEHNR and CDR2 FQNEAQ (reference sequence). DNA for the CDR3: TGCGCCAGCAGCCAAGGTATACAGTTCGATGAGCAGTTCTTC. It yields the protein CASSQGIQFDEQFF.

This rearrangement joins TRBV4-3 to TRBJ2-3; D may be TRBD1 or TRBD2 (5 bases each). This CDR3 has 15 amino acids. The germline CDR1 and CDR2 sequences are LGHNA and YSLEER. Trimming pared 4 bases from V and 1 base from J, leaving 12 bases between. The CDR3 DNA reads as TGCGCCAGCAGCCCAGCCCCGGGGCGCACAGATACGCAGTATTTT. Protein product: CASSPAPGRTDTQYF.

The genes are TRBV4-2 and TRBJ1-5; D call uncertain. V was shortened by 0 bases and J by 1 base, with 10 bases between the two germline ends. CDR1 is LGHNA, CDR2 YNFKEQ, per germline. This CDR3 comprises 16 residues. CDR3: CASSQDAEGSNQPQHF. The CDR3 coding sequence is TGTGCCAGCAGCCAAGACGCCGAAGGGAGCAATCAGCCCCAGCATTTT.

V is TRBV18 and J is TRBJ1-1; D call uncertain. Germline V gives CDR1 KGHSH, CDR2 LQKENI. The CDR3 totals 15 residues. The V end lost 3 bases, the J end lost 2 bases, and 13 bases lay between the germline ends. The CDR3 coding sequence is TGTGCCAGCTCACCGACTGACTCTGTTAACACTGAAGCTTTCTTT. The encoded protein is CASSPTDSVNTEAFF.

The chain couples TRBV30 to TRBJ1-6, with a weak D call TRBD1 (5 bases). Germline CDR1 and CDR2: GTSNPN and SVGIG (reference sequence). This CDR3 has 13 amino acids. The V end was cut by 4 bases, the J end by 5 bases, with 9 bases between. CDR3 amino acids: CAWKKGNNSPLHF. The CDR3 DNA follows: TGTGCCTGGAAGAAGGGGAATAATTCACCCCTCCACTTT.

The chain couples TRBV6-6 to TRBJ2-1; D unresolved. CDR1 and CDR2 (germline): MNHNY, SVGAGI (reference sequence). Deletions cut 7 bases from V and 10 bases from J, with 14 bases between. The CDR3 is 12 amino acids. CDR3 DNA sequence: TGTGCCAGCACCAACCCGGGTAGGGAGCAGTTCTTC. It translates to CASTNPGREQFF.

The V call is TRBV6-6, the J call TRBJ1-1; 9 positions agree with TRBD1. V dropped 4 bases and J dropped 2; count of bases not matched to a gene: 5. The CDR3 runs 15 residues. Germline CDR1 MNHNY, CDR2 SVGAGI (reference sequence). CDR3 in DNA: TGTGCCAGCAGTTCACCGGACAGGGGTAACACTGAAGCTTTCTTT. The encoded protein is CASSSPDRGNTEAFF.

The CDR3 DNA reads as TGTGCCAGCAGCCCCTATGGGGGGGTCTCCTACGAGCAGTACTTC. Translating gives CASSPYGGVSYEQYF. The chain uses TRBV7-2 and TRBJ2-7; TRBD2 matches 7 bases. V shed 5 bases and J 0 bases; nucleotides not matched to a gene: 7. CDR3 size: 15 residues. Germline CDR1 reads SGHTA; CDR2 reads FQGNSA.

V usage is TRBV7-9 and J usage is TRBJ2-7; 7 bases are shared with TRBD1. CDR3 size: 15 residues. With V trimmed by 1 base and J by 5 bases, 8 bases remained unmatched. The germline V gene has CDR1 SEHNR and CDR2 FQNEAQ (reference sequence). CDR3 DNA: TGTGCCAGCAGCTTAGGCCGACAGGGTACCAACGAGCAGTACTTC. It specifies CASSLGRQGTNEQYF.

V usage is TRBV19 and J usage is TRBJ1-6; D gene unclear. Per germline, CDR1 LNHDA and CDR2 SQIVND (reference sequence). This CDR3 region has 15 residues. Trimming cost V 6 bases and J 0 bases, with 9 bases left between them. Written as DNA, the CDR3 is TGTGCCAGTAGAGACTCGGACTCCTATAATTCACCCCTCCACTTT. It is translated as CASRDSDSYNSPLHF.